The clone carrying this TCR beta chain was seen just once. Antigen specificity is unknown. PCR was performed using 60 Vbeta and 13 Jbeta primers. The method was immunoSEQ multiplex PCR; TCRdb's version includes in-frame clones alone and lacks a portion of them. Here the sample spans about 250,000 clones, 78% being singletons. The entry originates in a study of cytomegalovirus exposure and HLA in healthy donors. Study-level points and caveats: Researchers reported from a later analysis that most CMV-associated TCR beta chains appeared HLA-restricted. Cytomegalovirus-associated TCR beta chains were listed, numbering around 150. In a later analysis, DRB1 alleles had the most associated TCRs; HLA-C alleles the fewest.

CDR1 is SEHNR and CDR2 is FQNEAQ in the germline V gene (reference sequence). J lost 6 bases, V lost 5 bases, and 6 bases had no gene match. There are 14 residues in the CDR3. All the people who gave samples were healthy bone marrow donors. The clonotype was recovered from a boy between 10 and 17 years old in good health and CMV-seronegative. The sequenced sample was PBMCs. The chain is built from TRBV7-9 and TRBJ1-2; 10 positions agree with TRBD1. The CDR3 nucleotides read TGTGCCAGCAGCATAAGGGGACAGGGGAATGGCTACACCTTC. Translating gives CASSIRGQGNGYTF.